A selection of T cell receptor beta chains follows, all from one sample in a study of STAT3 mutations in large granular lymphocyte leukemia. Sequenced by immunoSEQ multiplex PCR; TCRdb stores in-frame clones only, minus some. The repertoire includes about 24,000 clones, less than 95% of them detected once, and 6.5% sits in the top ten. Sequenced sample: peripheral blood mononuclear cells. The receptors were sampled from a middle-aged man with T-cell large granular lymphocyte leukemia. Some clones in this sample may be carry-over from other donors' samples. CDR3s include the opening cysteine and the closing phenylalanine or tryptophan. A D gene is named only where the DNA matches it firmly. Part of the rows lack a size; the others show once, few, many or a class for expanded clones.

abundance: -; j_gene: TRBJ2-3; len: 13; v_gene: TRBV11-2; d_gene: -; CDR3nt: TGTGCCAGCAGCTTAGCGCGAAGCAATACGCAGTATTTT; CDR3aa: CASSLARSNTQYF
abundance: -; j_gene: TRBJ1-2; len: 15; v_gene: TRBV5-1; d_gene: TRBD1; CDR3nt: TGCGCCAGCAGCCCCCAGGGGGCGGCTAACTATGGCTACACCTTC; CDR3aa: CASSPQGAANYGYTF
abundance: -; j_gene: TRBJ2-7; len: 13; v_gene: TRBV11-1; d_gene: TRBD1; CDR3nt: TGTGCCAGCAGCCCGGACAGGTCCTACGAGCAGTACTTC; CDR3aa: CASSPDRSYEQYF
abundance: once; j_gene: TRBJ2-7; len: 13; v_gene: TRBV6-5; d_gene: -; CDR3nt: TGTGCCAGCAGTTATGATGGAGGGACCGAGCAGTACTTC; CDR3aa: CASSYDGGTEQYF
abundance: -; j_gene: TRBJ1-6; len: 16; v_gene: TRBV9; d_gene: TRBD1; CDR3nt: TGTGCCAGCAGCGTTGGACAGGGGGATTATAATTCACCCCTCCACTTT; CDR3aa: CASSVGQGDYNSPLHF
abundance: -; j_gene: TRBJ2-5; len: 14; v_gene: TRBV29-1; d_gene: -; CDR3nt: TGCAGCGTTGAAAATTTAAGGGAGCAAGAGACCCAGTACTTC; CDR3aa: CSVENLREQETQYF
abundance: -; j_gene: TRBJ2-7; len: 15; v_gene: TRBV5-4; d_gene: TRBD1; CDR3nt: TGTGCCAGCAGCTTGTCGGGACAGGGTATTCTCGAGCAGTACTTC; CDR3aa: CASSLSGQGILEQYF
abundance: -; j_gene: TRBJ1-5; len: 14; v_gene: TRBV29-1; d_gene: -; CDR3nt: TGCAGCGTCGCCATATCATCTAGCAATCAGCCCCAGCATTTT; CDR3aa: CSVAISSSNQPQHF
abundance: -; j_gene: TRBJ2-7; len: 12; v_gene: TRBV6-1; d_gene: -; CDR3nt: TGTGCCAGCCGTAAGGACAGCCACGAGCAGTACTTC; CDR3aa: CASRKDSHEQYF
abundance: few; j_gene: TRBJ1-2; len: 14; v_gene: TRBV5-1; d_gene: -; CDR3nt: TGCGCCAGCAGCTTCGGTTGGGGGCGGCGAGGCTACACCTTC; CDR3aa: CASSFGWGRRGYTF
abundance: -; j_gene: TRBJ2-7; len: 16; v_gene: TRBV5-4; d_gene: TRBD2; CDR3nt: TGTGCCAGCAGCGTTCCCGGGACTAAAAGCTCCTACGAGCAGTACTTC; CDR3aa: CASSVPGTKSSYEQYF
abundance: few; j_gene: TRBJ1-6; len: 14; v_gene: TRBV7-9; d_gene: -; CDR3nt: TGTGCCAGCGCTCCGGGGGATGCCAATTCACCCCTCCACTTT; CDR3aa: CASAPGDANSPLHF
abundance: -; j_gene: TRBJ2-7; len: 14; v_gene: TRBV7-2; d_gene: TRBD1; CDR3nt: TGTGCCAGCAGCCAGACAGGGGGCTCCTACGAGCAGTACTTC; CDR3aa: CASSQTGGSYEQYF
abundance: -; j_gene: TRBJ2-4; len: 12; v_gene: TRBV19; d_gene: -; CDR3nt: TGTGCCAGTAGTGAGGAAGCAAACATTCAGTACTTC; CDR3aa: CASSEEANIQYF
abundance: -; j_gene: TRBJ2-3; len: 14; v_gene: TRBV6-5; d_gene: -; CDR3nt: TGTGCCAGCAGTTACTCCGAGGCGACAGATACGCAGTATTTT; CDR3aa: CASSYSEATDTQYF
abundance: few; j_gene: TRBJ2-3; len: 17; v_gene: TRBV4-3; d_gene: -; CDR3nt: TGCGCCAGCAGCCAAGATTCACGGCTAGCCACCACAGATACGCAGTATTTT; CDR3aa: CASSQDSRLATTDTQYF
abundance: -; j_gene: TRBJ2-5; len: 15; v_gene: TRBV7-9; d_gene: TRBD1; CDR3nt: TGTGCCAGCAGAAAAAGACAGGGGACACAAGAGACCCAGTACTTC; CDR3aa: CASRKRQGTQETQYF
abundance: -; j_gene: TRBJ2-3; len: 13; v_gene: TRBV6-5; d_gene: -; CDR3nt: TGTGCCAGCAGTTACTCTAGGGGCGATACGCAGTATTTT; CDR3aa: CASSYSRGDTQYF
abundance: -; j_gene: TRBJ1-2; len: 13; v_gene: TRBV19; d_gene: TRBD1; CDR3nt: TGTGCCGGACACGGGACAGGGTATTATGGCTACACCTTC; CDR3aa: CAGHGTGYYGYTF
abundance: -; j_gene: TRBJ2-7; len: 14; v_gene: TRBV18; d_gene: -; CDR3nt: TGTGCCAGCTCACCACCATTGCAGGGCTACGAGCAGTACTTC; CDR3aa: CASSPPLQGYEQYF
abundance: -; j_gene: TRBJ2-2; len: 15; v_gene: TRBV5-1; d_gene: -; CDR3nt: TGCGCCAGCAGCCCCGAAGGATCAAACACCGGGGAGCTGTTTTTT; CDR3aa: CASSPEGSNTGELFF
abundance: -; j_gene: TRBJ1-6; len: 18; v_gene: TRBV21-1; d_gene: -; CDR3nt: TGTGCCAGCAGCAAAGCGTTAAACAGGGAACACCCTAATTCACCCCTCCACTTT; CDR3aa: CASSKALNREHPNSPLHF
abundance: -; j_gene: TRBJ2-5; len: 15; v_gene: TRBV5-4; d_gene: -; CDR3nt: TGTGCCAGCAGCTTGCGGGGTACAACCGGGGAGACCCAGTACTTC; CDR3aa: CASSLRGTTGETQYF
abundance: -; j_gene: TRBJ2-5; len: 15; v_gene: TRBV6-6; d_gene: -; CDR3nt: TGTGCCAGCAGTTACTCTTTAGGCAGACAAGAGACCCAGTACTTC; CDR3aa: CASSYSLGRQETQYF
abundance: -; j_gene: TRBJ2-5; len: 14; v_gene: TRBV5-1; d_gene: -; CDR3nt: TGCGCCAGCAGCTTGGGGACGGGGAGAGAGACCCAGTACTTC; CDR3aa: CASSLGTGRETQYF
abundance: -; j_gene: TRBJ1-1; len: 11; v_gene: TRBV27; d_gene: -; CDR3nt: TGTGCCAGCACTTCGGGCACTGAAGCTTTCTTT; CDR3aa: CASTSGTEAFF
abundance: -; j_gene: TRBJ2-7; len: 16; v_gene: TRBV6-5; d_gene: TRBD2; CDR3nt: TGTGCCAGCAGTTACTCCGTAGCGGGGGGAGACCACGAGCAGTACTTC; CDR3aa: CASSYSVAGGDHEQYF
abundance: -; j_gene: TRBJ1-5; len: 15; v_gene: TRBV7-9; d_gene: TRBD1; CDR3nt: TGTGCCAGCAGCTTAGGGGACAGGGAGGGACAGCCCCAGCATTTT; CDR3aa: CASSLGDREGQPQHF
abundance: -; j_gene: TRBJ2-7; len: 13; v_gene: TRBV10-3; d_gene: -; CDR3nt: TGTGCCATCGGCGCGGGGAGCTCCTACGAGCAGTACTTC; CDR3aa: CAIGAGSSYEQYF
abundance: -; j_gene: TRBJ1-2; len: 14; v_gene: TRBV7-9; d_gene: -; CDR3nt: TGTGCCAGCAGCCGAACAGAAGCTAACTATGGCTACACCTTC; CDR3aa: CASSRTEANYGYTF
abundance: -; j_gene: TRBJ2-7; len: 17; v_gene: TRBV7-2; d_gene: TRBD2; CDR3nt: TGTGCCAGCAGCATCGGGACTAGCGGGGGGGGCCCCTACGAGCAGTACTTC; CDR3aa: CASSIGTSGGGPYEQYF
abundance: once; j_gene: TRBJ2-2; len: 14; v_gene: TRBV4-3; d_gene: -; CDR3nt: TGCGCCAGCACCCCGGTGGGGAACACCGGGGAGCTGTTTTTT; CDR3aa: CASTPVGNTGELFF
abundance: -; j_gene: TRBJ2-7; len: 15; v_gene: TRBV18; d_gene: TRBD1; CDR3nt: TGTGCCAGCTCACCGAGGACAGGGGCGGGGTACGAGCAGTACTTC; CDR3aa: CASSPRTGAGYEQYF
abundance: -; j_gene: TRBJ1-5; len: 14; v_gene: TRBV2; d_gene: -; CDR3nt: TGTGCCAGCAGGGCTTTCTATAGCAATCAGCCCCAGCATTTT; CDR3aa: CASRAFYSNQPQHF
abundance: few; j_gene: TRBJ1-2; len: 11; v_gene: TRBV6-5; d_gene: -; CDR3nt: TGTGCCAGCAGTTCCCAGGGTAGCTACACCTTC; CDR3aa: CASSSQGSYTF
abundance: -; j_gene: TRBJ1-4; len: 15; v_gene: TRBV5-1; d_gene: -; CDR3nt: TGCGCCAGCAGCTTGGAGGGGCACAGGGATGAAAAACTGTTTTTT; CDR3aa: CASSLEGHRDEKLFF
abundance: -; j_gene: TRBJ1-3; len: 13; v_gene: TRBV10-3; d_gene: -; CDR3nt: TGTGCCATCAGGGACGGCTCTGGAAACACCATATATTTT; CDR3aa: CAIRDGSGNTIYF
abundance: few; j_gene: TRBJ1-5; len: 14; v_gene: TRBV7-9; d_gene: TRBD1; CDR3nt: TGTGCCAGCAGCACAGGGGGCACGGATCAGCCCCAGCATTTT; CDR3aa: CASSTGGTDQPQHF
abundance: -; j_gene: TRBJ2-3; len: 12; v_gene: TRBV28; d_gene: -; CDR3nt: TGTGCCAGCAGTCCCCTGGGAGATACGCAGTATTTT; CDR3aa: CASSPLGDTQYF
abundance: -; j_gene: TRBJ2-2; len: 17; v_gene: TRBV10-3; d_gene: -; CDR3nt: TGTGCCATCAGTGAGATCTCGCCAGGGGGGGACACCGGGGAGCTGTTTTTT; CDR3aa: CAISEISPGGDTGELFF
abundance: -; j_gene: TRBJ1-2; len: 14; v_gene: TRBV5-6; d_gene: TRBD1; CDR3nt: TGTGCCAGCAGCGGAACGGGACAGGGGGATGGCTACACCTTC; CDR3aa: CASSGTGQGDGYTF
abundance: -; j_gene: TRBJ1-2; len: 15; v_gene: TRBV27; d_gene: TRBD1; CDR3nt: TGTGCCAGCAGTTTATCGACAGGGGGCGGCTATGGCTACACCTTC; CDR3aa: CASSLSTGGGYGYTF
abundance: -; j_gene: TRBJ1-5; len: 16; v_gene: TRBV4-3; d_gene: -; CDR3nt: TGCGCCAGCAGCCAAGATCGAGCGGTTAGCAATCAGCCCCAGCATTTT; CDR3aa: CASSQDRAVSNQPQHF
abundance: -; j_gene: TRBJ2-7; len: 14; v_gene: TRBV18; d_gene: -; CDR3nt: TGTGCCAGCTCACCCGTGGGGGGATCCTACGAGCAGTACTTC; CDR3aa: CASSPVGGSYEQYF
abundance: -; j_gene: TRBJ2-7; len: 11; v_gene: TRBV7-2; d_gene: -; CDR3nt: TGTGCCAGCGATGGTGGGGTCGAGCAGTACTTC; CDR3aa: CASDGGVEQYF